One and the same sample provided the 32 T cell receptor beta chains below, sequenced in a study of T cells expressing NK-cell markers. No DNA is given; TCRdb re-called the 5' RACE reads and lists each CDR3 protein once. Recorded for this sample: 200,000 to 300,000 distinct CDR3 sequences. The sequenced sample was blood T cells: a sorted CD56 or NKG2C T cell subset, CD4+ or CD8+ T cells, or bulk PBMC T cells (not recorded which). These receptors were collected from a man between 18 and 29 years old in good health.

This chain joins TRBV18 and TRBJ2-1; the D gene TCRdb calls, TRBD2, cannot be checked with no DNA. CDR3 length: 14 residues. Germline CDR1 KGHSH, CDR2 LQKENI. CDR3 residues: CASSPPLEPYEQFF.

The chain carries TRBV5-4 and TRBJ2-3. The germline V gene encodes CDR1 SGHNT and CDR2 YYREEE (reference sequence). This CDR3 contains 13 residues. CDR3 residues: CASSKDRTDTQYF.

The chain employs TRBV13 and TRBJ2-5; with no DNA, the TCRdb D assignment of TRBD2 cannot be verified. The CDR3 contains 17 residues. Germline V gene sequence: CDR1 PRHDT, CDR2 FYEKMQ (reference sequence). CDR3 region: CASSLAGSGIGRETQYF. Full variable domain (remainder filled in from reference TRBV13 and TRBJ2-5): AAGVIQSPRHLIKEKRETATLKCYPIPRHDTVYWYQQGPGQDPQFLISFYEKMQSDKGSIPDRFSAQQFSDYHSELNMSSLELGDSALYFCASSLAGSGIGRETQYFGPGTRLLVL.

This chain joins TRBV19 and TRBJ2-1; TCRdb's D gene call, TRBD2, goes unchecked for lack of DNA. The CDR3 has 18 amino acids. Looked up from germline, CDR1 is LNHDA and CDR2 is SQIVND (reference sequence). CDR3 protein: CASSIWLAGKGSGNEQFF.

The CDR3 here is CASSFGPAQETQYF. The chain joins TRBV7-2 to TRBJ2-5; absent DNA, TCRdb's TRBD2 call cannot be checked. CDR1 SGHTA and CDR2 FQGNSA come from the germline V gene. The CDR3 extends over 14 amino acids.

V usage is TRBV15 and J usage is TRBJ2-6. The CDR3 loop spans 15 amino acids. Germline V gene data show CDR1 as LNHNV and CDR2 as YYDKDF (reference sequence). CDR3 sequence: CATSIGGTGANVLTF.

J is TRBJ2-7 and V is TRBV10-3. This CDR3 spans 12 amino acids. Germline CDR1 is ENHRY and CDR2 is SYGVKD. The CDR3 sequence is CAISEVNYEQYF.

The chain couples TRBV12-3 or TRBV12-4 to TRBJ2-2. The CDR3 is made up of 16 amino acids. This chain's CDR3 is CASSFRDGKAAGELFF.

The CDR3 here is CASSSGTSFTGELFF. The rearrangement joins TRBV11-2 to TRBJ2-2; TCRdb's D gene call, TRBD1, goes unchecked for lack of DNA. The germline gives CDR1 SGHAT, CDR2 FQNNGV. The CDR3 length is 15 residues. Full variable domain (missing parts from reference TRBV11-2 and TRBJ2-2): EAGVAQSPRYKIIEKRQSVAFWCNPISGHATLYWYQQILGQGPKLLIQFQNNGVVDDSQLPKDRFSAERLKGVDSTLKIQPAKLEDSAVYLCASSSGTSFTGELFFGEGSRLTVL.

This chain connects TRBV5-6 to TRBJ2-5; without DNA, the TCRdb call of TRBD1 cannot be checked. The germline V gene encodes CDR1 SGHDT and CDR2 YYEEEE. The CDR3 consists of 16 residues. CDR3 loop: CASSSPGTRVTETQYF.

The V gene is TRBV20-1, the J gene TRBJ2-3; TCRdb calls TRBD1, which cannot be checked without DNA. The germline V gene has CDR1 DFQATT and CDR2 SNEGSKA (reference sequence). The CDR3 runs 16 residues. CDR3: CSARDQGGPSTDTQYF.

This rearrangement joins TRBV10-2 to TRBJ2-7; TCRdb's D call of TRBD2 is untestable without DNA. The V gene's germline CDR1 is WSHSY and CDR2 SAAADI. The CDR3 totals 12 residues. This CDR3 is CASSEMGGEHYF.

The chain joins TRBV5-1 to TRBJ2-1. The germline V gene encodes CDR1 SGHRS and CDR2 YFSETQ. There are 13 residues in the CDR3. The CDR3 spells CASSLDGSNEQFF. The variable domain in full, with the rest retrieved from reference TRBV5-1 and TRBJ2-1, is KAGVTQTPRYLIKTRGQQVTLSCSPISGHRSVSWYQQTPGQGLQFLFEYFSETQRNKGNFPGRFSGRQFSNSRSEMNVSTLELGDSALYLCASSLDGSNEQFFGPGTRLTVL.

The V and J genes are TRBV12-3 or TRBV12-4 and TRBJ2-1; TCRdb names TRBD1, which stays unverified in the absence of DNA. This CDR3 is built from 15 residues. The CDR3 loop is CASIPRIGAYNEQFF.

The rearrangement uses TRBV13 and TRBJ2-1; TCRdb lists TRBD1, though no DNA is available to test this call. The CDR3 consists of 15 residues. In germline, CDR1 is PRHDT, CDR2 FYEKMQ (reference sequence). Here the CDR3 reads CASSRDRVYGNEQFF.

CDR3: CSARPGQGPDTQYF. The V call is TRBV20-1, the J call TRBJ2-3; there is no DNA to check the TCRdb D call of TRBD1. The CDR3 runs to 14 residues. In germline, CDR1 is DFQATT, CDR2 SNEGSKA (reference sequence).

This sequence joins TRBV20-1 and TRBJ2-2; checking the TCRdb D call of TRBD2 is not possible without DNA. Germline V gene sequence: CDR1 DFQATT, CDR2 SNEGSKA (reference sequence). The CDR3 is 18 residues long. CDR3 protein: CSARIPRVRGANTGELFF.

The rearrangement links TRBV12-3 or TRBV12-4 to TRBJ2-1. The CDR3 length is 11 residues. CDR3 residues: CASSGVDEQFF.

The chain is built from TRBV29-1 and TRBJ2-7; as DNA is missing, the TRBD1 call by TCRdb cannot be tested. Germline loops: CDR1 SQVTM, CDR2 ANQGSEA. CDR3 size: 13 residues. CDR3 sequence reads: CSVGRDTAGEQYF.

The chain has TRBV20-1 and TRBJ1-1. Germline V gives CDR1 DFQATT, CDR2 SNEGSKA (reference sequence). The CDR3 consists of 13 residues. CDR3 in amino acids: CSAREGANTEAFF.

The V gene is TRBV7-2, the J gene TRBJ2-1; the TCRdb D gene call, TRBD2, has no DNA to confirm it. CDR1 is SGHTA and CDR2 is FQGNSA in the germline V gene. There are 16 residues in the CDR3. The CDR3 protein is CASSSGLAGSEGEQFF.

The V gene is TRBV12-3 or TRBV12-4, the J gene TRBJ1-6; the TRBD1 assignment by TCRdb is unverifiable without DNA. CDR3 length: 14 amino acids. The CDR3 here is CASSRSGQGSPLHF.

CDR3 region: CASSSRVGGYTF. V gene TRBV7-9 combines with J gene TRBJ1-2. Germline V gives CDR1 SEHNR, CDR2 FQNEAQ (reference sequence). This CDR3 spans 12 amino acids.

The rearrangement links TRBV5-1 to TRBJ2-1; the D call from TCRdb, TRBD1, cannot be confirmed without DNA. This CDR3 region has 15 residues. CDR1 SGHRS and CDR2 YFSETQ come from the germline V gene. The CDR3: CASSLWGQGYNEQFF.

The chain recombines TRBV6-5 with TRBJ2-6; TCRdb lists TRBD2, though no DNA is available to test this call. Germline values: CDR1 MNHEY, CDR2 SVGAGI. The CDR3 covers 19 residues. CDR3 in amino acids: CASSSPSRRGYSGANVLTF.

V and J are TRBV15 and TRBJ2-1; TCRdb designates TRBD2, a call that cannot be tested without DNA. The CDR3 contains 18 residues. Looked up from germline, CDR1 is LNHNV and CDR2 is YYDKDF (reference sequence). This chain's CDR3 is CATSRGGTSGRRGNEQFF.

This chain uses TRBV28 with TRBJ2-2. The CDR3 has 12 residues. CDR1 and CDR2 from the germline V gene are MDHEN and SYDVKM. The CDR3 reads CASTRYAGELFF.

This chain uses TRBV20-1 with TRBJ1-2. This CDR3 is built from 13 residues. Per the germline V gene, CDR1 is DFQATT and CDR2 is SNEGSKA (reference sequence). The CDR3 is CSARPGGRYGYTF.

This chain connects TRBV7-9 to TRBJ2-1; TCRdb's assignment of TRBD1 cannot be checked, as there is no DNA. The CDR3 consists of 13 residues. The germline gives CDR1 SEHNR, CDR2 FQNEAQ (reference sequence). CDR3 amino acids: CASSKPGEREQFF.

This chain joins TRBV12-3 or TRBV12-4 and TRBJ2-7; without DNA, the TCRdb call of TRBD2 cannot be checked. There are 16 residues in the CDR3. The CDR3 loop reads CASRGTSGVSSYEQYF.

The rearrangement uses TRBV12-3 or TRBV12-4 and TRBJ2-1; checking the TCRdb D call of TRBD1 is not possible without DNA. CDR3 length: 15 residues. The CDR3 sequence: CASSPPMTQSGEQFF.

V usage is TRBV25-1 and J usage is TRBJ2-2; TCRdb selects TRBD2, and the lack of DNA leaves this call unchecked. CDR1 and CDR2 from the germline V gene are MGHDK and SYGVNS. The CDR3 extends over 15 amino acids. The CDR3 loop is CASSDVEDDTGELFF.